This is a list of T cell receptor beta chains from one sample in a study of blood T cell repertoires in COVID-19. Only in-frame clones appear in the TCRdb table, and some are missing; sequencing was by immunoSEQ multiplex PCR. The repertoire consists of 300,000 to 450,000 clones, with approximately 89% occurring once and the leading ten covering under 1.5%. Sequencing input: PBMCs or T cells enriched from blood (not recorded which). All receptors derive from a man in his thirties or forties who had recovered from COVID-19. The CDR3 runs from the conserved cysteine through the conserved F or W. Each record gives: V gene, clone size, CDR3 protein. The size of a clone is reported for some rows only, either as once, few or many, or as a class for expanded clones.

TRBV11-2,-,CASSSSYEQYF
TRBV4-2,-,CASSQEGEQREQFF
TRBV7-6,-,CASSLEGTGLASEQYF
TRBV2,many,CASSQGENTEAFF
TRBV27,once,CASRPDRGTYEQYF
TRBV9,-,CASSFQGSGELFF
TRBV27,-,CASSLGLTEEKLFF
TRBV28,-,CASQKTAPYEQYF
TRBV5-1,-,CASSLMTSGYNEQFF
TRBV10-3,-,CAITPSGASTDTQYF
TRBV6-5,-,CASSYGGGNDQPQHF
TRBV7-9,-,CASSHDGHYEQYF
TRBV27,-,CASGGDSPLHF
TRBV6-5,once,CASSYPEGGSEQYF
TRBV4-1,once,CASSQDRARNQPQHF
TRBV9,-,CASSAPPGQGAAGELFF
TRBV6-5,once,CATMVGTAYGYTF
TRBV7-2,-,CASSLWVDSGGTDTQYF
TRBV21-1,-,CASRSGQNYGYTF
TRBV7-6,-,CAIGGQGNYGYTF
TRBV5-1,-,CASSWTGQGLLASSGNTIYF
TRBV27,few,CASSFTGDNYGYTF
TRBV7-2,-,CASSLTVSEAFF
TRBV5-1,-,CASSLGGRSPIRYQPQHF
TRBV5-1,-,CASSLLPGALNTEAFF
TRBV12-3/TRBV12-4,-,CASSLEAYTQYF
TRBV9,-,CASSLTDSNQPQHF
TRBV9,once,CASSEGERPLHF
TRBV9,-,CASSVGWGRGGYGYTF
TRBV7-6,-,CASSNRDRDYNEQFF
TRBV6-5,-,CASSPRGYQETQYF
TRBV28,-,CASSRDRVANYGYTF
TRBV27,-,CASSPPDSRGRSGYTF
TRBV15,-,CATSREGGTGTNTEAFF
TRBV27,-,CASSLSSGLNTEAFF
TRBV4-3,-,CASSPQGITEAFF
TRBV7-8,once,CASSPPRGYQETQYF
TRBV28,once,CASTDGLYGYTF
TRBV30,-,CAWSVGQNSPLHF
TRBV10-3,-,CAISQTSGGQETQYF
TRBV5-1,-,CASSFPGGGLNTEAFF
TRBV19,-,CASTATGSRRNTEAFF